The 22 T cell receptor beta chains listed next were all sequenced from one sample in a study of T cells in narcolepsy. Some clones are missing from TCRdb's copy, which holds only in-frame ones; the method was immunoSEQ multiplex PCR. The data contain tens of thousands of clones, roughly 87% of them singletons. The source material was memory (CD45RA-) CD4+ T cells from blood. Every receptor here comes from a human donor in good health.

The rearrangement uses TRBV7-9 and TRBJ2-2, with D unresolved. CDR3 length: 13 residues. The germline V gene has CDR1 SEHNR and CDR2 FQNEAQ (reference sequence). Trimming removed 3 bases from V and 2 bases from J, with 4 bases in between. The CDR3 region has the DNA TGTGCCAGCAGCTTTTACAACACCGGGGAGCTGTTTTTT. Translated, it gives CASSFYNTGELFF.

The chain carries TRBV2 and TRBJ2-1; TRBD1 aligns across 9 bases. This CDR3 has 12 residues. Germline CDR1 SNHLY, CDR2 FYNNEI. With 8 bases clipped from V and 6 bases from J, the junction kept 2 bases outside the gene matches. The CDR3 is CASAGQGNEQFF. CDR3 DNA: TGTGCCAGCGCGGGACAGGGCAATGAGCAGTTCTTC.

The chain joins TRBV7-2 to TRBJ2-1; 9 nucleotides agree with TRBD2. The CDR3 covers 15 residues. V shed 6 bases, J shed 7 bases, and the junction held 10 bases outside the gene matches. The germline V gene encodes CDR1 SGHTA and CDR2 FQGNSA. CDR3 sequence reads: CASRRVASGTNEQFF. DNA of the CDR3: TGTGCCAGCAGGAGGGTAGCTAGCGGGACAAATGAGCAGTTCTTC.

This chain joins TRBV30 and TRBJ1-1; tentative D call: TRBD1 (6 bases). Germline CDR1 is GTSNPN and CDR2 is SVGIG (reference sequence). The V and J ends lost 1 base and 1 base respectively, with 10 bases between them. The CDR3 loop spans 14 amino acids. CDR3 residues: CAWSEQGWNTEAFF. The CDR3 DNA is TGTGCCTGGAGTGAACAGGGCTGGAACACTGAAGCTTTCTTT.

This clone was counted between two and nine times. The J gene is TRBJ1-1, the V gene TRBV7-3; D may be TRBD1 (5 bases). Germline V CDR1 and CDR2: SGHTA, FQGTGA. The CDR3 runs to 12 residues. Deletions cut 2 bases from V and 7 bases from J, with 8 bases between. The CDR3 nucleotides read TGTGCCAGCAGCTTACCAGGGAATGAAGCTTTCTTT. Translating it yields CASSLPGNEAFF.

The genes are TRBV10-3 and TRBJ2-1; either TRBD1 or TRBD2 may fit D (5 bases each). The CDR3 has 16 residues. Germline loops: CDR1 ENHRY, CDR2 SYGVKD. V was clipped by 6 bases and J by 5 bases, with 20 bases between them. The CDR3 nucleotides are TGTGCCATCAGCCTCGGAAACCCCGGGACCCACAATGAGCAGTTCTTC. Amino acid sequence: CAISLGNPGTHNEQFF.

As concerns this clone: This CDR3 is missing its conserved last phenylalanine or tryptophan, likely due to a read error. Because the CDR3's place on the DNA is in doubt, the DNA is left out and the CDR3 is given as listed by TCRdb. The CDR3 here is CASNHRGGEAFL. V and J are TRBV19 and TRBJ1-1; TRBD1 is the table's D call, not checked against the DNA. Counting both end residues, the CDR3 totals 12 amino acids. Germline CDR1 and CDR2: LNHDA and SQIVND (reference sequence).

The J gene is TRBJ1-1, the V gene TRBV7-3; the D is unclear. The germline V and J ends were trimmed by 1 base and 2 bases, with 5 bases remaining between them. This CDR3 has 13 amino acids. Germline CDR1 and CDR2: SGHTA and FQGTGA. CDR3 nucleotide sequence: TGTGCCAGCAGCTTAAAAGTAAACACTGAAGCTTTCTTT. Amino acid sequence: CASSLKVNTEAFF.

V gene TRBV2 combines with J gene TRBJ2-5; TRBD2 matches at 7 bases. The germline V gene has CDR1 SNHLY and CDR2 FYNNEI. The CDR3 consists of 14 residues. The ends lost 0 bases at V and 5 bases at J; junction bases unmatched: 3. The DNA for the CDR3 is TGTGCCAGCAGTGAAGCTGCGCGGGGGGAGACCCAGTACTTC. It is translated as CASSEAARGETQYF.

This clone was seen more than once but under ten times. The rearrangement uses TRBV28 and TRBJ1-1; no firm D call. V was trimmed by 6 bases and J by 3 bases, leaving 2 bases between them. Germline-derived CDR1 and CDR2 are MDHEN and SYDVKM. The CDR3 is made up of 10 amino acids. The CDR3 sequence is CASRDTEAFF. The CDR3 region has the DNA TGTGCCAGCAGGGACACTGAAGCTTTCTTT.

The V gene is TRBV5-1, the J gene TRBJ1-4, with 10 bases matching TRBD1. This CDR3 spans 18 amino acids. The V and J ends lost 5 bases and 8 bases, in that order; junction bases with no gene match: 18. CDR1 is SGHRS, CDR2 YFSETQ, per germline. CDR3 DNA: TGCGCCAGCAGGTCACTCTCGACAGGGGGCGCGGGGAGAGAAAAACTGTTTTTT. As protein: CASRSLSTGGAGREKLFF.

The V call is TRBV7-2, the J call TRBJ2-1, with D tentatively TRBD1 (5 bases). There are 13 residues in the CDR3. Looked up from germline, CDR1 is SGHTA and CDR2 is FQGNSA. Trimming shortened V by 4 bases and J by 9 bases, and 13 bases separated the two germline ends. The CDR3 protein is CASSSSQGGEQFF. The CDR3 coding sequence is TGTGCCAGCAGCTCTTCTCAGGGCGGTGAGCAGTTCTTC. Combining the CDR3 with reference TRBV7-2 and TRBJ2-1 gives the whole variable domain GAGVSQSPSNKVTEKGKDVELRCDPISGHTALYWYRQSLGQGLEFLIYFQGNSAPDKSGLPSDRFSAERTGGSVSTLTIQRTQQEDSAVYLCASSSSQGGEQFFGPGTRLTVL.

This chain connects TRBV5-4 to TRBJ2-5, with D perhaps TRBD2 (5 bases). Germline CDR1 and CDR2: SGHNT and YYREEE (reference sequence). This CDR3 is 14 amino acids long. Trimming took 0 bases from V and 5 from J, leaving 11 bases between them. CDR3 coding DNA: TGTGCCAGCAGCTTGGGGTCGCGCGGGGAGACCCAGTACTTC. It encodes CASSLGSRGETQYF. The complete variable domain, with remaining parts taken from reference TRBV5-4 and TRBJ2-5, reads ETGVTQSPTHLIKTRGQQVTLRCSSQSGHNTVSWYQQALGQGPQFIFQYYREEENGRGNFPPRFSGLQFPNYSSELNVNALELDDSALYLCASSLGSRGETQYFGPGTRLLVL.

The rearrangement joins TRBV6-1 to TRBJ2-7; D is uncertain. V gave up 7 bases and J gave up 6 bases, with 13 bases separating them. Germline loops: CDR1 MNHNS, CDR2 SASEGT. The CDR3 runs 12 residues. The CDR3 here is CASKPPLSEQYF. The CDR3 region has the DNA TGTGCCAGCAAGCCCCCCCTTAGCGAGCAGTACTTC.

This chain joins TRBV7-2 and TRBJ1-5; D is ambiguous. Trimming took 5 bases from V and 6 from J, leaving 11 bases between them. The CDR3 length is 13 residues. Germline CDR1 reads SGHTA; CDR2 reads FQGNSA. CDR3 sequence: CASSQDTTQPQHF. DNA for the CDR3: TGTGCCAGCAGCCAAGACACGACTCAGCCCCAGCATTTT.

The rearrangement uses TRBV5-4 and TRBJ1-2; D is uncertain. Deletions cut 9 bases from V and 4 bases from J, with 25 bases between. The CDR3 length is 16 residues. Per germline, CDR1 SGHNT and CDR2 YYREEE (reference sequence). CDR3 bases: TGTGCCATCCCCCTGGGAGGAGGGTCGGGCGTCTATGGCTACACCTTC. This codes for CAIPLGGGSGVYGYTF.

The rearrangement joins TRBV2 to TRBJ2-7, with TRBD1 identical over 7 bases. V lost 6 bases, J lost 2 bases, and 7 bases stayed unmatched. The germline gives CDR1 SNHLY, CDR2 FYNNEI. The CDR3 runs 14 residues. This chain's CDR3 is CASRKEDRAYEQYF. The DNA of the CDR3 is TGTGCCAGCAGAAAAGAAGACAGGGCCTACGAGCAGTACTTC.

The gene calls are TRBV18 and TRBJ1-1; D is undetermined. Looked up from germline, CDR1 is KGHSH and CDR2 is LQKENI. The CDR3 has 14 amino acids. V was shortened by 1 base and J by 0 bases, with 6 bases between the two germline ends. The CDR3 here is CASSPLTLNTEAFF. The CDR3 nucleotides are TGTGCCAGCTCACCACTGACACTGAACACTGAAGCTTTCTTT.

This clone has just a few counts. This rearrangement joins TRBV7-8 to TRBJ2-7, with a possible D match to TRBD2 (5 bases). CDR3 length: 13 amino acids. Germline V CDR1 and CDR2: SGHVS, FQNEAQ. Trimming removed 5 bases at V and 3 bases at J, with 11 bases between. The CDR3 coding sequence is TGTGCCAGCAGCCGCGGTGCGGGCTACGAGCAGTACTTC. Protein product: CASSRGAGYEQYF.

This sequence joins TRBV19 and TRBJ1-2, with a possible D match to TRBD1 (6 bases). CDR1 is LNHDA, CDR2 SQIVND, per germline (reference sequence). The CDR3 has 15 amino acids. The V end lost 7 bases, the J end lost 6 bases, and 21 bases lay between the germline ends. CDR3 DNA: TGTGCCAGTAAGCCGGGGGGCGCGATGTCCCATGGCTACACCTTC. This translates into CASKPGGAMSHGYTF.

This clone has just a few counts. The chain recombines TRBV18 with TRBJ2-3; D call uncertain. In germline, CDR1 is KGHSH, CDR2 LQKENI. The CDR3 is made up of 17 amino acids. The V and J ends lost 4 bases and 0 bases respectively, with 17 bases between them. CDR3 nucleotide sequence: TGTGCCAGCTCACGTAACGCCCGGGTGGCAAGCACAGATACGCAGTATTTT. Its protein is CASSRNARVASTDTQYF.

The gene calls are TRBV29-1 and TRBJ2-2; possible D gene TRBD1, 5 bases. Germline values: CDR1 SQVTM, CDR2 ANQGSEA. The CDR3 consists of 13 residues. V shed 3 bases and J shed 5 bases, with 10 bases lying between them. CDR3 protein: CSVEQGNTGELFF. The CDR3 DNA is TGCAGCGTTGAGCAGGGAAATACCGGGGAGCTGTTTTTT.